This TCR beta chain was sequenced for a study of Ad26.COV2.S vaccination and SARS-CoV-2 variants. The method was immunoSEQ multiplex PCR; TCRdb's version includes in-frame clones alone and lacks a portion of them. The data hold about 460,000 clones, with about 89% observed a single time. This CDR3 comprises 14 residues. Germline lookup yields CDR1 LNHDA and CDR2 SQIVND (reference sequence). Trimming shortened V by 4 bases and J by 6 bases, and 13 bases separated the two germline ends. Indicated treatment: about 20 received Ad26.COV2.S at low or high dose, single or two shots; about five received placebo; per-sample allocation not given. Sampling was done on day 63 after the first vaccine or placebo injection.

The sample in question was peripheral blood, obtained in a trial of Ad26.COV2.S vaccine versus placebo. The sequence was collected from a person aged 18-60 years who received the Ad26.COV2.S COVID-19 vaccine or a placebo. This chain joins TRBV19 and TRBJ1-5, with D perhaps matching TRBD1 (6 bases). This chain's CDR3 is CASSTGAGSQPQHF. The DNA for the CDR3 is TGTGCCAGTAGTACAGGGGCAGGAAGTCAGCCCCAGCATTTT.